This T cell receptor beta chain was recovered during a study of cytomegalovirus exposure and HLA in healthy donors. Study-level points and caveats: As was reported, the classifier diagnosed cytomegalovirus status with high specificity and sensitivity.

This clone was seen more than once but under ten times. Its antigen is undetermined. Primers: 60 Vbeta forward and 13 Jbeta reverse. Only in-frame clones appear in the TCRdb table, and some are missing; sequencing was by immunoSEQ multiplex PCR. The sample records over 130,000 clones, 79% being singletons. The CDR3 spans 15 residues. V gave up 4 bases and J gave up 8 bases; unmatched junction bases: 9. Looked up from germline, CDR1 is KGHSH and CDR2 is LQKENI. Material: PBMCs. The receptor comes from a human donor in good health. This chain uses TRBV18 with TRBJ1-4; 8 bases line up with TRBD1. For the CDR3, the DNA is TGTGCCAGCTCACGGACAGGGCCTAGGGAGGAAAAACTGTTTTTT. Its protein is CASSRTGPREEKLFF.